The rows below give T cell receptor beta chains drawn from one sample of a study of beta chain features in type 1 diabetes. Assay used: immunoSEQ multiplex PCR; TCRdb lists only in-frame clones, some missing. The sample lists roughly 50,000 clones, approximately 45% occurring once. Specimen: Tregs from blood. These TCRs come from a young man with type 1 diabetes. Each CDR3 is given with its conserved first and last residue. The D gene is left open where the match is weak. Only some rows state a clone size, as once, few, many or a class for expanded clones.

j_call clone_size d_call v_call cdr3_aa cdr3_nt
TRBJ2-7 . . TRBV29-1 CSVELGESSYEQYF TGCAGCGTTGAACTCGGGGAGTCGTCCTACGAGCAGTACTTC
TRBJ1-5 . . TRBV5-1 CASSLAGGSNQPQHF TGCGCCAGCAGCTTGGCGGGAGGTAGCAATCAGCCCCAGCATTTT
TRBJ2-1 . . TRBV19 CASRQGTYNEQFF TGTGCCAGTAGACAGGGTACCTACAATGAGCAGTTCTTC
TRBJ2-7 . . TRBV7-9 CASSPRMGRDTYEQYF TGTGCCAGCAGCCCGAGGATGGGCAGGGATACCTACGAGCAGTACTTC
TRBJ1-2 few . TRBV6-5 CASSSSSRGNYGYTF TGTGCCAGCAGTTCGAGTAGCAGGGGTAACTATGGCTACACCTTC
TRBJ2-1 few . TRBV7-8 CASSLTATEQFF TGTGCCAGCAGCTTAACCGCGACAGAGCAGTTCTTC
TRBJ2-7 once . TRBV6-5 CASSRGLGYEQYF TGTGCCAGCAGTAGGGGACTGGGCTACGAGCAGTACTTC
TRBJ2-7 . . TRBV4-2 CASSQDSGQGLTYEQYF TGTGCCAGCAGCCAAGATTCCGGCCAGGGGTTAACCTACGAGCAGTACTTC
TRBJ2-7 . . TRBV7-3 CASSLSGANSYEQYF TGTGCCAGCAGCTTAAGCGGGGCTAACTCCTACGAGCAGTACTTC
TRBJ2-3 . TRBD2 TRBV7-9 CASSLAASGYTDTQYF TGTGCCAGCAGCTTAGCAGCTAGCGGGTATACAGATACGCAGTATTTT
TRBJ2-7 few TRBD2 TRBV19 CASSITSGSSYEQYF TGTGCCAGTAGTATAACTAGCGGGAGTTCCTACGAGCAGTACTTC
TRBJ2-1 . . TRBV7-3 CASSSEPLRGEQFF TGTGCCAGCAGCTCCGAACCTCTCCGGGGTGAGCAGTTCTTC
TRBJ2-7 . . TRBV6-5 CASSYSAEGVYEQYF TGTGCCAGCAGTTACAGCGCGGAAGGGGTCTACGAGCAGTACTTC
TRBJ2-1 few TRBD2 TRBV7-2 CASSRLAGGGYNEQFF TGTGCCAGCAGCCGACTAGCGGGAGGAGGCTACAATGAGCAGTTCTTC
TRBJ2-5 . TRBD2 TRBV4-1 CASSPRLAGDETQYF TGCGCCAGCAGCCCGAGACTAGCGGGAGACGAGACCCAGTACTTC
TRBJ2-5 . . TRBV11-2 CASSLDTRSQYF TGTGCCAGCAGCTTAGATACGAGGTCCCAGTACTTC
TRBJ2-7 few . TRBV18 CASSLASAHYEQYF TGTGCCAGCTCACTAGCTAGCGCTCACTACGAGCAGTACTTC
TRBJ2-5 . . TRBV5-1 CASSTNFDRKETQYF TGCGCCAGCAGCACGAACTTCGACAGAAAAGAGACCCAGTACTTC
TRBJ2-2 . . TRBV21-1 CASKGDRGSRNTGELFF TGTGCCAGTAAGGGGGACAGGGGAAGTCGGAACACCGGGGAGCTGTTTTTT
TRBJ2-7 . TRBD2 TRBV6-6 CASSTGLDYEQYF TGTGCCAGCAGTACCGGACTAGACTACGAGCAGTACTTC
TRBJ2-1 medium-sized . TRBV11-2 CASSLGSALYNEQFF TGTGCCAGCAGCTTAGGTAGCGCCCTTTACAATGAGCAGTTCTTC
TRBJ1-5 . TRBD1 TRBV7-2 CASSTNLQGAGQPQHF TGTGCCAGCAGCACAAATCTTCAGGGGGCTGGTCAGCCCCAGCATTTT
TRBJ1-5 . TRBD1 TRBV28 CASSFRTGLGNQPQHF TGTGCCAGCAGTTTCAGGACAGGGTTAGGCAATCAGCCCCAGCATTTT
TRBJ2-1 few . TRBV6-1 CASSGLKESSYNEQFF TGTGCCAGCAGTGGACTTAAAGAAAGCTCCTACAATGAGCAGTTCTTC
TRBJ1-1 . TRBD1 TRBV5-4 CASSAKHRGNTEAFF TGTGCCAGCAGCGCTAAGCACAGGGGGAACACTGAAGCTTTCTTT
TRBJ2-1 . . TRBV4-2 CASSKGEYNEQFF TGTGCCAGCAGCAAGGGGGAGTACAATGAGCAGTTCTTC
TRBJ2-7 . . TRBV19 CASSDSSYEQYF TGTGCCAGTAGTGACAGCTCCTACGAGCAGTACTTC
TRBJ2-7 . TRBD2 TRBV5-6 CASNPGLAGTYEQYF TGTGCCAGCAATCCTGGACTAGCGGGAACCTACGAGCAGTACTTC
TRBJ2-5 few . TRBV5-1 CASSLAMETQYF TGCGCCAGCAGCTTGGCCATGGAGACCCAGTACTTC
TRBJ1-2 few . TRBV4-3 CASSQETGYGYTF TGCGCCAGCAGCCAAGAGACAGGCTATGGCTACACCTTC
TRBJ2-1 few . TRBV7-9 CASSLAGGAVKVQFF TGTGCCAGCAGCTTAGCGGGCGGAGCGGTGAAAGTGCAGTTCTTC
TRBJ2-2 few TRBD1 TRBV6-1 CASSVTGVGTGELFF TGTGCCAGCAGTGTCACAGGGGTTGGGACCGGGGAGCTGTTTTTT
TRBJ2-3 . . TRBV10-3 CAISESVGGTSTDTQYF TGTGCCATCAGTGAGAGCGTCGGCGGGACTAGCACAGATACGCAGTATTTT
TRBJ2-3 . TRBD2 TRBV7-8 CASSIKTSADTQYF TGTGCCAGCAGCATAAAGACTAGCGCAGATACGCAGTATTTT
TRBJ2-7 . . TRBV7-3 CASSLMGGVYEQYF TGTGCCAGCAGCTTAATGGGGGGTGTCTACGAGCAGTACTTC
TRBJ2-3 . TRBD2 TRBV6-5 CASSYSTSGQGNTQYF TGTGCCAGCAGTTACTCGACTAGCGGACAAGGGAATACGCAGTATTTT
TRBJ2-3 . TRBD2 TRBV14 CASSTTSGMGDTQYF TGTGCCAGCAGCACAACTAGCGGGATGGGAGATACGCAGTATTTT